This TCR beta chain was sequenced during a study of CD8+ T cells in alopecia areata. Treatment noted: oral pan-JAK inhibitor, 5-10 mg twice daily. Lesional scalp punch biopsies and peripheral blood came from alopecia areata patients. The V gene's germline CDR1 is MGHDK and CDR2 SYGVNS. Trimming stripped 5 bases from V and 6 bases from J, with 13 bases between. The length of the CDR3 is 13 residues. As to this clone: Its antigen is as yet unknown.

Study conclusions and caveats: Across lesional scalp, and particularly alopecia totalis/universalis, clonality surpassed that of normal scalp.

cDNA reverse transcribed from extracted RNA served as the sequencing template. TCRdb's table, derived via immunoSEQ multiplex PCR, lists solely in-frame clones and lacks some. The data contain 100,000 to 150,000 clones, 60% to 65% of them singletons. The clonotype was recovered from a human donor with alopecia areata. This sample comprised CD4+ T cells sorted from blood, obtained at week 4, from a patient treated with tofacitinib. This rearrangement joins TRBV25-1 to TRBJ1-1; maybe TRBD1 (5 bases). This chain's CDR3 is CASSKAGRSEAFF. The DNA for the CDR3 is TGTGCCAGCAGTAAGGCAGGGCGGTCTGAAGCTTTCTTT.